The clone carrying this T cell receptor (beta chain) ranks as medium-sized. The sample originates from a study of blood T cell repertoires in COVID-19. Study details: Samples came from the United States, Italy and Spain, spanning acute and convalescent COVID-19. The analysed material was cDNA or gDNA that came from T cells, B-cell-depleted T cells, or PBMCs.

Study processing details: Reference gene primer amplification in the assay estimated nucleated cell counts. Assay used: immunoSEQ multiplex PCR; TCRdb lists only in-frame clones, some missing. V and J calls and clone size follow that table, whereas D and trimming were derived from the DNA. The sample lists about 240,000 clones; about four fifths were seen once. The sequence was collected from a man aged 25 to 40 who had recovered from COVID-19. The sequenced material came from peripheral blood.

CDR3 region: CASTGRTGAEAFF. The CDR3 coding sequence is TGTGCCAGCACCGGAAGAACAGGGGCTGAAGCTTTCTTT. This chain uses TRBV11-2 with TRBJ1-1, with 7 nucleotides matching TRBD1. V lost 7 bases, J lost 6 bases, and 8 bases stayed unmatched. The germline CDR1 and CDR2 sequences are SGHAT and FQNNGV. This CDR3 is built from 13 residues.